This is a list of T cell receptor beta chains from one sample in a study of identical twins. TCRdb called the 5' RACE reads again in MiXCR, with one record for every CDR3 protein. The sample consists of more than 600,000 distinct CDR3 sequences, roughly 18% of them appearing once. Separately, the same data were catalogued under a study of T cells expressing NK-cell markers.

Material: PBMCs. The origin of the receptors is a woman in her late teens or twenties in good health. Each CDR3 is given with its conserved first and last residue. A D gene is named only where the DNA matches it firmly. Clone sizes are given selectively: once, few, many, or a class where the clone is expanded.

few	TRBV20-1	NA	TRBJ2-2	TGCAGTGCTAGATCCCCTAGGGAGACCGGGGAGCTGTTTTTT	CSARSPRETGELFF
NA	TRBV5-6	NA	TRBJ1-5	TGTGCCAGCAGCGGGGTTGGTGAGCCCCAGCATTTT	CASSGVGEPQHF
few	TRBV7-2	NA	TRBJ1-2	TGTGCCAGCAGCTTAAGGGGAAGCCTCTATGGCTACACCTTC	CASSLRGSLYGYTF
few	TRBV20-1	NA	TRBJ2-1	TGCAGTGCTAGGATCGGGAGTTATGAGCAGTTCTTC	CSARIGSYEQFF
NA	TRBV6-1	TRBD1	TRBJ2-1	TGTGCCAGCAGTCCAGACAGGGATTTCTACAATGAGCAGTTCTTC	CASSPDRDFYNEQFF
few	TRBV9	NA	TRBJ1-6	TGTGCCAGCAGCCCTAGTCAGGGTTTCTCACCCCTCCACTTT	CASSPSQGFSPLHF
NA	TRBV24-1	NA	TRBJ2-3	TGTGCCACCAGTGATTTCGAGGGTCCCGCAGATACGCAGTATTTT	CATSDFEGPADTQYF
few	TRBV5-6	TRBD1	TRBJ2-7	TGTGCCAGCAGCTTCCTGGACAGGCCGGACTACGAGCAGTACTTC	CASSFLDRPDYEQYF
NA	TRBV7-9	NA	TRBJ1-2	TGTGCCAGCAGCTTAGGAGTCTTCTATGGCTACACCTTC	CASSLGVFYGYTF
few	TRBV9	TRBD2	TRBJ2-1	TGTGCCAGCAGCGTAGCGGGTAGCGGGATAAATGAGCAGTTCTTC	CASSVAGSGINEQFF
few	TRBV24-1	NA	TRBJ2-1	TGTGCCACCAGTGATTTAGCGGAGCACTACAATGAGCAGTTCTTC	CATSDLAEHYNEQFF
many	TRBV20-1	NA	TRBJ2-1	TGCAGTGCTAGAGAGGGGGCCGGGTACAATGAGCAGTTCTTC	CSAREGAGYNEQFF
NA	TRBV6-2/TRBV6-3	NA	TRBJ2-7	TGTGCCAGCAGTTACAAGGTTTTGGGGAGCTCCTACGAGCAGTACTTC	CASSYKVLGSSYEQYF
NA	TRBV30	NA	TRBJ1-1	TGTGCCTGGAGTGTCCAATCAAACACTGAAGCTTTCTTT	CAWSVQSNTEAFF
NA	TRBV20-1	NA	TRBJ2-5	TGCAGTGCCCTCGGTCCCCAAGAGACCCAGTACTTC	CSALGPQETQYF
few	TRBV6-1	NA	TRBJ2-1	TGTGCCAGCAGTGAAGTGGATCGGGATGCCTCCTACAATGAGCAGTTCTTC	CASSEVDRDASYNEQFF
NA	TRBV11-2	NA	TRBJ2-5	TGTGCCAGCAGCTTAGGCGTCGCTTACCAAGAGACCCAGTACTTC	CASSLGVAYQETQYF
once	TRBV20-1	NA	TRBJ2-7	TGCAGTGCGGAAAAAGAAAGCTCCTACGAGCAGTACTTC	CSAEKESSYEQYF
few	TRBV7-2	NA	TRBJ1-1	TGTGCCAGCAGCCGAACTCCCCGGGGGTTGGGCACTGAAGCTTTCTTT	CASSRTPRGLGTEAFF
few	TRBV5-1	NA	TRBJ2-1	TGCGCCAGCAGCCCCGGGTTCTACAATGAGCAGTTCTTC	CASSPGFYNEQFF
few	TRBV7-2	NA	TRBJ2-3	TGTGCCAGCAGCTTAGGGTCGGGAACTTCAGATACGCAGTATTTT	CASSLGSGTSDTQYF
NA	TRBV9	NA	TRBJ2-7	TGTGCCAGCAGCGTAGGAAGCGTCCACGAGCAGTACTTC	CASSVGSVHEQYF
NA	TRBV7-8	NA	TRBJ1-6	TGTGCCAGCAGCTTCCTAGGGGGGCTTTCACCCCTCCACTTT	CASSFLGGLSPLHF
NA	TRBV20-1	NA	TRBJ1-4	TGCAGTGCTAGAGCTGGGTCCGATGAGGGAAAACTGTTTTTT	CSARAGSDEGKLFF
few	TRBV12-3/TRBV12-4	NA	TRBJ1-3	TGTGCCAGCAGTCCTGGGCGGCGGCTAGGCTCTGGAAACACCATATATTTT	CASSPGRRLGSGNTIYF
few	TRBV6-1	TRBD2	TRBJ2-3	TGTGCCAGCAGTGAACTGAGGGGACTACAGCGACTCACTAGCACAGATACGCAGTATTTT	CASSELRGLQRLTSTDTQYF
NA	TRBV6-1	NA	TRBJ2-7	TGTGCCAGCAGTCCCGCCCCATCCGCCTCCTACGAGCAGTACTTC	CASSPAPSASYEQYF
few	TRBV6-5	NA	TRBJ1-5	TGTGCCAGCAGTTACCCAGGGGACCGTCAGCCCCAGCATTTT	CASSYPGDRQPQHF
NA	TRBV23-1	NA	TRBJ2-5	TGCGCCAGCAGTCAATCCACCCGGACTCCTACAGGGCTCCAAGAGACCCAGTACTTC	CASSQSTRTPTGLQETQYF
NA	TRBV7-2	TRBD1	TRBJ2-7	TGTGCCAGCAGCCCAGGGACAGGGTACCACGAGCAGTACTTC	CASSPGTGYHEQYF
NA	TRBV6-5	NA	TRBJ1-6	TGTGCCAGCAGTTTGAAGGGGAACCTGTCACCCCTCCACTTT	CASSLKGNLSPLHF
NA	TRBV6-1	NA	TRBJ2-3	TGTGCCAGCGGCATTACACTAGGAGGGACTAGCACAGATACGCAGTATTTT	CASGITLGGTSTDTQYF
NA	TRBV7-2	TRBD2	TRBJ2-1	TGTGCCAGCAGCTTAATGGGTGAGCGGGGCTCCTACAATGAGCAGTTCTTC	CASSLMGERGSYNEQFF
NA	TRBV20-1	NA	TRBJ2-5	TGCAGCGCCGACTCACAAGAGACCCAGTACTTC	CSADSQETQYF
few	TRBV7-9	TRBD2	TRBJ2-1	TGTGCCAGCAGCTTTGATCCCGGACTAGCGGACGTCAGAGAGCAGTTCTTC	CASSFDPGLADVREQFF
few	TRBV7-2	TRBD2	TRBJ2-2	TGTGCCAGCAGCTTAGGTCTAGCGGCGAACACCGGGGAGCTGTTTTTT	CASSLGLAANTGELFF
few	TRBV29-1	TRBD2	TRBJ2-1	TGCAGCGTTGAAGCCGGGGCTAGCGGGAGTTACAATGAGCAGTTCTTC	CSVEAGASGSYNEQFF